A selection of T cell receptor beta chains follows, all from one sample in a study of cytomegalovirus exposure and HLA in healthy donors. Using immunoSEQ multiplex PCR, the repertoire was profiled, and TCRdb retains in-frame clones only, with some absent. The sample has 220,000 or so clones, around four fifths seen once; the top ten hold more than 13%. The sample was PBMCs. The source is a woman aged 25 to 39 in good health and CMV-seropositive. The CDR3 runs from the conserved cysteine through the conserved F or W. A D gene is named only where the DNA matches it firmly. The size entry is marked missing in some rows and otherwise reads once, few, many or a size class.

TRBV28	once	TRBJ1-1	-	TGTGCCAGCAGTTCCCTCTCCGCAGCAGACACTGAAGCTTTCTTT	CASSSLSAADTEAFF
TRBV19	few	TRBJ1-5	-	TGTGCCAGTAGTTCGACGACCTATAGCAATCAGCCCCAGCATTTT	CASSSTTYSNQPQHF
TRBV10-3	few	TRBJ2-7	-	TGTGCCATCAGTAAGGACTTATACGAGCAGTACTTC	CAISKDLYEQYF
TRBV20-1	-	TRBJ2-1	-	TGCAGTGCTAGAGATATGGATGAGCAGTTCTTC	CSARDMDEQFF
TRBV7-9	-	TRBJ1-4	TRBD1	TGTGCCAGCAGCCTAACAGGGGCTAGGAGTGAAAAACTGTTTTTT	CASSLTGARSEKLFF
TRBV30	-	TRBJ2-3	TRBD2	TGTGCCTGGAGTGTAGGCCTAGCGGGAGGGTCAGATACGCAGTATTTT	CAWSVGLAGGSDTQYF
TRBV30	-	TRBJ1-1	-	TGTGCCTGGGGGGGCTCTGAGGGCACTGAAGCTTTCTTT	CAWGGSEGTEAFF
TRBV29-1	-	TRBJ2-1	TRBD2	TGCAGCGTGGCCGGGACTAGCCACGGCAATGAGCAGTTCTTC	CSVAGTSHGNEQFF
TRBV5-6	-	TRBJ2-7	-	TGTGCCAGCAGCTTAAATTACGAGCAGTACTTC	CASSLNYEQYF
TRBV28	-	TRBJ2-7	TRBD1	TGTGCCAGCAGTCTCGGACAGGGCTACGAGCAGTACTTC	CASSLGQGYEQYF
TRBV6-6	-	TRBJ2-5	TRBD2	TGTGCCAGCAGTTACTCGATTCCGGCGGGAGAAGAGACCCAGTACTTC	CASSYSIPAGEETQYF
TRBV5-1	-	TRBJ2-1	-	TGCGCCAGCAGCTTGACACCCTCCTACAATGAGCAGTTCTTC	CASSLTPSYNEQFF
TRBV2	-	TRBJ2-7	-	TGTGCCAGCAGGCCCGGGGAGCTCTACGAGCAGTACTTC	CASRPGELYEQYF
TRBV30	-	TRBJ2-3	-	TGTGCCTGGGCGGCGGGAATTACTAGCACAGATACGCAGTATTTT	CAWAAGITSTDTQYF
TRBV6-5	-	TRBJ2-3	TRBD2	TGTGCCAGCAGCCTAAGCGGGATCACAGATACGCAGTATTTT	CASSLSGITDTQYF
TRBV13	-	TRBJ1-4	-	TGTGCCAGCAGACCGGCCGCAACTAATGAAAAACTGTTTTTT	CASRPAATNEKLFF
TRBV15	-	TRBJ2-2	TRBD2	TGTGCCACCAGCAGAGTACGACAGTATGATCTAGCGGGAGGGCCGTACAAGCCCGGGGAGCTGTTTTTT	CATSRVRQYDLAGGPYKPGELFF
TRBV28	-	TRBJ1-2	-	TGTGCCAGCAGTTTATGGAGGAGGGGCAGGTTCGACTATGGCTACACCTTC	CASSLWRRGRFDYGYTF
TRBV19	-	TRBJ2-7	TRBD2	TGTGCCAGTAGTCGTCGGGAGGGGATCAAAGAGCAGTACTTC	CASSRREGIKEQYF
TRBV30	-	TRBJ2-1	TRBD1	TGTGCCTGGTCCACCGGGACAGGGCCCAATGAGCAGTTCTTC	CAWSTGTGPNEQFF
TRBV6-5	-	TRBJ1-1	-	TGTGCCAGCATCCAGGGTTTCGGGGGCGGCACTGAAGCTTTCTTT	CASIQGFGGGTEAFF
TRBV5-6	-	TRBJ1-3	-	TGTGCCAGCAACAACAGGGAATTGGGAAACACCATATATTTT	CASNNRELGNTIYF
TRBV4-2	-	TRBJ1-2	TRBD1	TGTGCCAGCAGCAAGTCCCCAGGGGGTGGGAACTATGGCTACACCTTC	CASSKSPGGGNYGYTF